This TCR beta chain appears in the sequencing data of a study of prognosis after radiotherapy for stage I lung cancer. Trimming cost V 1 base and J 8 bases, with 12 bases left between them. The CDR3 spans 12 residues. Germline V gene lookup returns CDR1 DFQATT and CDR2 SNEGSKA (reference sequence). Researchers used two-round multiplex PCR to amplify TCR beta CDR3 starting from genomic DNA. Primers were specific to each TRBV and TRBJ gene in first-round PCR. One entry per CDR3 protein results from TCRdb running MiXCR on the multiplex PCR reads. The sample lists about 31,000 distinct CDR3 sequences; 42% were seen once. Researchers took around 6 milliliters of peripheral blood at each of two time points.

The source was PBMCs, collected before or after stereotactic body radiation therapy (not recorded which). The receptor was isolated from a donor of 50 years or more with non-small cell lung cancer. This chain links TRBV20-1 with TRBJ2-7; possibly TRBD1 or TRBD2 for D (5 bases each). CDR3 loop: CSARGGSGKQYF. CDR3 bases: TGCAGTGCTAGAGGGGGGAGTGGAAAGCAGTACTTC.